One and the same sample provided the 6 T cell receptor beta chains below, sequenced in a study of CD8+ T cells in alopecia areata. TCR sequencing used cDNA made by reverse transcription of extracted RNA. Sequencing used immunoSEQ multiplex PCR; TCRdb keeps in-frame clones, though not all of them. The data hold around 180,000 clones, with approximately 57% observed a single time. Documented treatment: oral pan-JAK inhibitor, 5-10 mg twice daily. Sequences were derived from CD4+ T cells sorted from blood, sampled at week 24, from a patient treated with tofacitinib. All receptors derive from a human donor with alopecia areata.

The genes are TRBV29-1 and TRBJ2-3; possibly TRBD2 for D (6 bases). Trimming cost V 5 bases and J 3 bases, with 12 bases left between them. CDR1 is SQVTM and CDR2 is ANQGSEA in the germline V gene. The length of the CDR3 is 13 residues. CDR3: CSVWGEGTDTQYF. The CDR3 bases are TGCAGCGTTTGGGGGGAAGGAACAGATACGCAGTATTTT.

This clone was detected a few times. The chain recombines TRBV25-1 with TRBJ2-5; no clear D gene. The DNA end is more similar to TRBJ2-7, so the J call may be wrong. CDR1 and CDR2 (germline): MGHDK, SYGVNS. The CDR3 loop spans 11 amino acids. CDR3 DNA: TGTGCCAGCAGTGAATACCGCGAGCAGTACTTC. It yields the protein CASSEYREQYF.

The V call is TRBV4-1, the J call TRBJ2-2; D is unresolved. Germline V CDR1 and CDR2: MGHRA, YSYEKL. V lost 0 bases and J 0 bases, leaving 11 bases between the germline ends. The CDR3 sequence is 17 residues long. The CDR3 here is CASSQDDGGANTGELFF. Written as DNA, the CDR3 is TGCGCCAGCAGCCAAGATGACGGTGGGGCGAACACCGGGGAGCTGTTTTTT.

The CDR3 loop reads CSVGGDGTSTDTQYF. Here the CDR3 DNA reads TGCAGCGTTGGGGGGGACGGAACTAGCACAGATACGCAGTATTTT. V is TRBV29-1 and J is TRBJ2-3; tentative D call: TRBD2 (6 bases). V gave up 4 bases and J gave up 0 bases, with 14 bases separating them. The CDR3 runs 15 residues. Germline-derived CDR1 and CDR2 are SQVTM and ANQGSEA.

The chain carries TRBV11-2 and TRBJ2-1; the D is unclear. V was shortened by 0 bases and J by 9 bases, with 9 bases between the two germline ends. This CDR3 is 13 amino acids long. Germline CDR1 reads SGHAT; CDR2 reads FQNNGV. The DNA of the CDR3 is TGTGCCAGCAGCTTAGATCGGAGAGGTGAGCAGTTCTTC. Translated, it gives CASSLDRRGEQFF. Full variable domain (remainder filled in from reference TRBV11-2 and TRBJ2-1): EAGVAQSPRYKIIEKRQSVAFWCNPISGHATLYWYQQILGQGPKLLIQFQNNGVVDDSQLPKDRFSAERLKGVDSTLKIQPAKLEDSAVYLCASSLDRRGEQFFGPGTRLTVL.

The DNA for the CDR3 is TGCGCCAGCAGCCCATTAGCGGGGGCCTACAATGAGCAGTTCTTC. It translates to CASSPLAGAYNEQFF. The gene calls are TRBV4-3 and TRBJ2-1, with 9 nucleotides matching TRBD2. CDR1 and CDR2 from the germline V gene are LGHNA and YSLEER. The CDR3 has 15 amino acids. Trimming took 4 bases from V and 2 from J; bases not matched to a gene: 3.